This TCR beta chain was observed in a study of cytomegalovirus exposure and HLA in healthy donors. The V gene's germline CDR1 is SGHAT and CDR2 FQNNGV. The CDR3 contains 14 residues. V lost 0 bases and J lost 3, with 7 bases in between. PCR used 60 Vbeta primers and 13 Jbeta primers. Produced via immunoSEQ multiplex PCR; TCRdb's table is partial and in-frame only. The repertoire includes more than 110,000 clones, roughly 77% of them detected once, and under 2% sits in the top ten. The source of this sequence is a woman aged 25-40 years in good health and CMV-seronegative. The sample comprised PBMCs. This chain links TRBV11-2 with TRBJ2-3; D is unresolved. The CDR3 protein is CASSLEARTDTQYF. CDR3 in DNA: TGTGCCAGCAGCTTAGAGGCCAGGACAGATACGCAGTATTTT.